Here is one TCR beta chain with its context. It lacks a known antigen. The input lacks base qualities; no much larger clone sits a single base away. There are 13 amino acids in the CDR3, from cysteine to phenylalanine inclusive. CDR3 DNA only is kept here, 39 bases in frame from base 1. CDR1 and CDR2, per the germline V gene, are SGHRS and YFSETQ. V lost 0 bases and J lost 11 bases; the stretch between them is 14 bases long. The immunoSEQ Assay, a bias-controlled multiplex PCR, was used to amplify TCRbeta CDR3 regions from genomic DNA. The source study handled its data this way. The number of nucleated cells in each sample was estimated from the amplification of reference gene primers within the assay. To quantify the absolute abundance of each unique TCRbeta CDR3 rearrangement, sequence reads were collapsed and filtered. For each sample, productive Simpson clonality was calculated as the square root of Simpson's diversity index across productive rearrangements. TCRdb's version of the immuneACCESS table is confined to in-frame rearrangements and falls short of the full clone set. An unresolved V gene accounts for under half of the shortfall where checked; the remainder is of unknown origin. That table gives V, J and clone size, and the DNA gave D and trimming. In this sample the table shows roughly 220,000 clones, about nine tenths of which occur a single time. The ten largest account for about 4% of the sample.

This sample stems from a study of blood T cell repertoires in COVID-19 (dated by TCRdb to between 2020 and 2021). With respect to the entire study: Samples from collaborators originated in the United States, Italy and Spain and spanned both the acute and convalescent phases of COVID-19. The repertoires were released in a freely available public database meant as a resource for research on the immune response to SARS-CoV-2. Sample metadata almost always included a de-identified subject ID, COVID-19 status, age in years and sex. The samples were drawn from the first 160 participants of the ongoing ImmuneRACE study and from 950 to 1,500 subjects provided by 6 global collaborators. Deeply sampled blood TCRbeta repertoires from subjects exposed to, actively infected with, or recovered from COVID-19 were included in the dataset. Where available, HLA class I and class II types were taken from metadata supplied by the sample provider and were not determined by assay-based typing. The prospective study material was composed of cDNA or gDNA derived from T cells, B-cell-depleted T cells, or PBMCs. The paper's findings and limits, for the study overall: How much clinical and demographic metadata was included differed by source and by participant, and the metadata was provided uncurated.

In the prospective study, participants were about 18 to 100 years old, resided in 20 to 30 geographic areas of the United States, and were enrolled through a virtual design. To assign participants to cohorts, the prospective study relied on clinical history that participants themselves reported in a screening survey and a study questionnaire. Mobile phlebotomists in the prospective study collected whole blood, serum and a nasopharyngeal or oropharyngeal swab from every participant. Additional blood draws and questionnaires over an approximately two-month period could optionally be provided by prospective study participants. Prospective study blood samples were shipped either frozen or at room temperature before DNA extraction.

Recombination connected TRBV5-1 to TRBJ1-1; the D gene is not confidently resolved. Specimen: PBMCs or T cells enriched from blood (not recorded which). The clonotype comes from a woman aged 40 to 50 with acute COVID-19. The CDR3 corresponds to CASSLDSPVWAFF. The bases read TGCGCCAGCAGCTTGGACAGTCCGGTTTGGGCTTTCTTT.